The 26 T cell receptor beta chains below were found in one sample sequenced in a study of T cell responses to AZD1222 COVID-19 vaccine. Data came from immunoSEQ multiplex PCR; TCRdb stores just in-frame clones and leaves some out. The sample lists approximately 140,000 clones, about 93% occurring once. The input for sequencing was peripheral blood, taken 28 days after the second AZD1222 dose. The receptor set was obtained from an adult who received the AZD1222 COVID-19 vaccine.

V and J are TRBV6-2 or TRBV6-3 and TRBJ2-1; a weak D match, TRBD2 (5 bases). The CDR3 length is 14 residues. Per the germline V gene, CDR1 is MNHEY and CDR2 is SVGEGT. V shed 5 bases and J shed 3 bases, with 11 bases lying between them. The CDR3 here is CASSPTSYYNEQFF. CDR3 DNA: TGTGCCAGCAGTCCCACTAGTTACTACAATGAGCAGTTCTTC.

This chain links TRBV28 with TRBJ2-1; D is possibly TRBD1 (6 bases). The germline V gene encodes CDR1 MDHEN and CDR2 SYDVKM. This CDR3 has 13 amino acids. Trimming shortened V by 5 bases and J by 11 bases, and 16 bases separated the two germline ends. CDR3 in amino acids: CASSPWTVDQQFF. CDR3 in DNA: TGTGCCAGCAGTCCTTGGACAGTGGACCAGCAGTTCTTC.

The J gene is TRBJ1-2, the V gene TRBV7-8, with D uncertain. V lost 5 bases, J lost 3 bases, and 7 bases lay in between. Germline V lookup: CDR1 SGHVS, CDR2 FQNEAQ. The CDR3 is made up of 12 amino acids. The CDR3 sequence is CASSPRDYGYTF. DNA of the CDR3: TGTGCCAGCAGCCCCCGGGACTATGGCTACACCTTC.

This clone was observed a single time. The chain has TRBV4-1 and TRBJ2-1; no reliable D call. V was trimmed by 4 bases and J by 0 bases, leaving 7 bases between them. The CDR3 runs 14 residues. The germline gives CDR1 MGHRA, CDR2 YSYEKL. The CDR3 here is CASSPRSSYNEQFF. CDR3 DNA: TGCGCCAGCAGCCCCCGCAGCTCCTACAATGAGCAGTTCTTC.

The V and J genes are TRBV12-3 or TRBV12-4 and TRBJ1-2; D ambiguous. The V end lost 4 bases, the J end lost 8 bases, and 14 bases lay between the germline ends. The CDR3 length is 13 residues. The DNA of the CDR3 is TGTGCCAGCAGTTATGGCAGACCGGGGGGCTACACCTTC. This translates into CASSYGRPGGYTF.

The gene calls are TRBV7-2 and TRBJ2-7; D remains ambiguous. V gave up 2 bases and J gave up 3 bases, with 8 bases separating them. Germline CDR1 is SGHTA and CDR2 is FQGNSA. The CDR3 loop spans 13 amino acids. The chain's CDR3 is CASSLIVGYEQYF. The CDR3 nucleotides are TGTGCCAGCAGCTTAATTGTTGGCTACGAGCAGTACTTC.

As DNA, the CDR3 is TGTGCCAGCAGCTTTTTCGGGGCGCGGAACACTGAAGCTTTCTTT. This encodes CASSFFGARNTEAFF. The chain joins TRBV7-9 to TRBJ1-1; the D gene is possibly TRBD1 (5 bases). Between the trimmed V and J ends, which lost 3 bases and 1 base, there was a span of 12 bases. Germline CDR1 is SEHNR and CDR2 is FQNEAQ (reference sequence). This CDR3 spans 15 amino acids. Full variable domain (missing parts from reference TRBV7-9 and TRBJ1-1): DTGVSQNPRHKITKRGQNVTFRCDPISEHNRLYWYRQTLGQGPEFLTYFQNEAQLEKSRLLSDRFSAERPKGSFSTLEIQRTEQGDSAMYLCASSFFGARNTEAFFGQGTRLTVV.

A remark on this clone: Other DNA sequences in this specimen translate into the identical CDR3. The chain carries TRBV13 and TRBJ2-2, with D possibly being TRBD1 (5 bases). This CDR3 has 16 amino acids. V was pared by 1 base and J by 4 bases, with 13 bases between. The germline V gene has CDR1 PRHDT and CDR2 FYEKMQ (reference sequence). This CDR3 is CASSLAAGWSTGELFF. CDR3 bases: TGTGCCAGCAGCTTAGCGGCAGGGTGGAGCACCGGGGAGCTGTTTTTT.

This chain connects TRBV9 to TRBJ1-6; weak D call: TRBD1 (5 bases). V was clipped by 2 bases and J by 14 bases, with 17 bases between them. The length of the CDR3 is 14 residues. CDR1 and CDR2 from the germline V gene are SGDLS and YYNGEE. The CDR3 spells CASSVDMGLRALHF. The DNA of the CDR3 is TGTGCCAGCAGCGTCGACATGGGACTTCGGGCCCTCCACTTT. The full variable domain, in which reference TRBV9 and TRBJ1-6 provide the parts outside the CDR3, is DSGVTQTPKHLITATGQRVTLRCSPRSGDLSVYWYQQSLDQGLQFLIQYYNGEERAKGNILERFSAQQFPDLHSELNLSSLELGDSALYFCASSVDMGLRALHFGNGTRLTVT.

This chain links TRBV5-6 with TRBJ1-2, with D unresolved. This CDR3 has 13 residues. Germline CDR1 SGHDT, CDR2 YYEEEE. V was clipped by 4 bases and J by 8 bases, with 15 bases between them. The CDR3 protein is CASSLDPSIGYTF. The CDR3, as DNA: TGTGCCAGCAGCCTGGACCCGTCCATAGGCTACACCTTC.

The V call is TRBV27, the J call TRBJ1-4; no clear D. Germline values: CDR1 MNHEY, CDR2 SMNVEV (reference sequence). The CDR3 has 14 residues. Trimming removed 5 bases from V and 4 bases from J, with 11 bases in between. The CDR3 here is CASSPLGFNEKLFF. In DNA form, the CDR3 reads TGTGCCAGCAGTCCCCTCGGGTTTAATGAAAAACTGTTTTTT.

The V gene is TRBV25-1, the J gene TRBJ1-4, with unresolved D. The CDR3 totals 13 residues. Germline lookup yields CDR1 MGHDK and CDR2 SYGVNS. With 4 bases removed from V and 7 bases from J, the gap between germline ends came to 10 bases. CDR3 amino acids: CASSVETSEKLFF. Written as DNA, the CDR3 is TGTGCCAGCAGTGTGGAAACCAGTGAAAAACTGTTTTTT.

This clone was observed once. This chain joins TRBV6-7 and TRBJ2-5, with unresolved D. TRBV6-7 is identified as an open reading frame with a role that is uncertain. The CDR3 runs 17 residues. Between the trimmed V and J ends, which lost 1 base and 5 bases, there was a span of 20 bases. The CDR3 reads CASSYYRRKDQGETQYF. The CDR3 DNA sequence: TGTGCCAGCAGTTACTACCGTAGGAAGGACCAAGGGGAGACCCAGTACTTC.

The chain recombines TRBV6-5 with TRBJ2-1; 7 nucleotides align to TRBD2. The germline V gene has CDR1 MNHEY and CDR2 SVGAGI. The length of the CDR3 is 13 residues. V gave up 6 bases and J gave up 14 bases; unmatched junction bases: 13. The CDR3 spells CASSSLLGRAKFF. Written as DNA, the CDR3 is TGTGCCAGCAGCTCCCTCTTAGGGAGGGCGAAGTTCTTC.

V usage is TRBV28 and J usage is TRBJ1-1, with D possibly TRBD1 on 6 matching bases. Between the trimmed V and J ends, which lost 3 bases and 0 bases, there was a span of 23 bases. Germline V gene sequence: CDR1 MDHEN, CDR2 SYDVKM. This CDR3 comprises 19 residues. CDR3 nucleotides: TGTGCCAGCAGTTTGCCTAAACAGGGATGGGGTATCATGAACACTGAAGCTTTCTTT. This encodes CASSLPKQGWGIMNTEAFF.

The chain is built from TRBV7-9 and TRBJ1-2; possible D gene TRBD1, 6 bases. Trimming left V 4 bases short and J 5 bases short, with 17 bases between. CDR3 length equals 15 residues. In germline, CDR1 is SEHNR, CDR2 FQNEAQ (reference sequence). In nucleotides, the CDR3 is TGTGCCAGCAGCTATGGCCGGACAGTGAAATATGGCTACACCTTC. Amino acid sequence: CASSYGRTVKYGYTF.

This chain links TRBV2 with TRBJ1-1; D perhaps matches TRBD1 (5 bases). Germline V CDR1 and CDR2: SNHLY, FYNNEI. CDR3 length equals 14 residues. V was pared by 7 bases and J by 0 bases, with 12 bases between. CDR3 sequence (DNA): TGTGCCAGCACGGGGGTATCGGTGAACACTGAAGCTTTCTTT. Protein product: CASTGVSVNTEAFF.

The rearrangement links TRBV7-8 to TRBJ2-5; D not resolved. The V end lost 1 base, the J end lost 0 bases, and 9 bases lay between the germline ends. The length of the CDR3 is 15 residues. In germline, CDR1 is SGHVS, CDR2 FQNEAQ. The DNA of the CDR3 is TGTGCCAGCAGCTTAGTGGGGTCGTACCAAGAGACCCAGTACTTC. Translation: CASSLVGSYQETQYF.

V gene TRBV7-7 combines with J gene TRBJ2-5, with 10 bases aligning to TRBD2. Germline V gives CDR1 SSHAT, CDR2 FNYEAQ (reference sequence). This CDR3 region has 15 residues. Trimming cost V 3 bases and J 4 bases; bases outside gene matches: 5. CDR3 residues: CASSLGLAGAETQYF. DNA for the CDR3: TGTGCCAGCAGCTTGGGTCTAGCGGGAGCAGAGACCCAGTACTTC.

V and J are TRBV18 and TRBJ2-2; 7 nucleotides agree with TRBD2. The germline gives CDR1 KGHSH, CDR2 LQKENI. CDR3 length: 17 amino acids. J lost 6 bases, V lost 0 bases, and 10 bases had no gene match. CDR3 protein: CASSPPLGLGAAGELFF. In DNA, the CDR3 is TGTGCCAGCTCACCACCCCTAGGACTAGGAGCTGCCGGGGAGCTGTTTTTT.

The chain joins TRBV6-2 or TRBV6-3 to TRBJ1-4; D possibly corresponds to TRBD1 (5 bases). Germline-derived CDR1 and CDR2 are MNHEY and SVGEGT. V was shortened by 4 bases and J by 6 bases, with 9 bases between the two germline ends. The CDR3 length is 13 residues. The CDR3 sequence is CASSWWGDEKLFF. DNA of the CDR3: TGTGCCAGCAGTTGGTGGGGGGATGAAAAACTGTTTTTT.

The V call is TRBV5-5, the J call TRBJ1-1; D gene ambiguous. The germline gives CDR1 SGHKS, CDR2 YYEKEE (reference sequence). V was clipped by 1 base and J by 6 bases, with 7 bases between them. This CDR3 is 12 amino acids long. CDR3 region: CASSLFAPEAFF. The CDR3 nucleotides are TGTGCCAGCAGCTTGTTCGCCCCTGAAGCTTTCTTT.

The chain has TRBV19 and TRBJ1-5; D may be TRBD1 (6 bases). Germline CDR1 is LNHDA and CDR2 is SQIVND (reference sequence). This CDR3 region has 15 residues. V was shortened by 2 bases and J by 0 bases, with 8 bases between the two germline ends. The CDR3 DNA reads as TGTGCCAGTAGTATATCAGGGGCTAGCAATCAGCCCCAGCATTTT. Its protein product is CASSISGASNQPQHF.

The chain recombines TRBV19 with TRBJ1-5; D might be TRBD1 (6 bases). CDR1 and CDR2 (germline): LNHDA, SQIVND (reference sequence). CDR3 length: 17 amino acids. The V end was cut by 4 bases, the J end by 0 bases, with 16 bases between. The CDR3 coding sequence is TGTGCCAGTAGTAAAGTACAGGGAGGAATTAGCAATCAGCCCCAGCATTTT. It specifies CASSKVQGGISNQPQHF.

The chain joins TRBV7-6 to TRBJ1-1; TRBD1 is a possible D gene (5 bases). The V end was cut by 5 bases, the J end by 2 bases, with 15 bases between. The length of the CDR3 is 15 residues. Germline V lookup: CDR1 SGHVS, CDR2 FNYEAQ. CDR3 protein: CASSLTTDRNTEAFF. The DNA for the CDR3 is TGTGCCAGCAGCCTTACGACAGACCGAAACACTGAAGCTTTCTTT. The complete variable domain, with remaining parts taken from reference TRBV7-6 and TRBJ1-1, reads GAGVSQSPRYKVTKRGQDVALRCDPISGHVSLYWYRQALGQGPEFLTYFNYEAQQDKSGLPNDRFSAERPEGSISTLTIQRTEQRDSAMYRCASSLTTDRNTEAFFGQGTRLTVV.

This rearrangement joins TRBV19 to TRBJ1-1; D is undetermined. Per the germline V gene, CDR1 is LNHDA and CDR2 is SQIVND (reference sequence). Trimming shortened V by 7 bases and J by 12 bases, and 21 bases separated the two germline ends. This CDR3 spans 13 amino acids. The CDR3, as DNA: TGTGCCAGTACCCGCTCCCCCGGTCCTGTGCCTTTCTTT. Translating it yields CASTRSPGPVPFF. Looking up the rest from reference TRBV19 and TRBJ1-1 gives the full variable domain: DGGITQSPKYLFRKEGQNVTLSCEQNLNHDAMYWYRQDPGQGLRLIYYSQIVNDFQKGDIAEGYSVSREKKESFPLTVTSAQKNPTAFYLCASTRSPGPVPFFGQGTRLTVV.